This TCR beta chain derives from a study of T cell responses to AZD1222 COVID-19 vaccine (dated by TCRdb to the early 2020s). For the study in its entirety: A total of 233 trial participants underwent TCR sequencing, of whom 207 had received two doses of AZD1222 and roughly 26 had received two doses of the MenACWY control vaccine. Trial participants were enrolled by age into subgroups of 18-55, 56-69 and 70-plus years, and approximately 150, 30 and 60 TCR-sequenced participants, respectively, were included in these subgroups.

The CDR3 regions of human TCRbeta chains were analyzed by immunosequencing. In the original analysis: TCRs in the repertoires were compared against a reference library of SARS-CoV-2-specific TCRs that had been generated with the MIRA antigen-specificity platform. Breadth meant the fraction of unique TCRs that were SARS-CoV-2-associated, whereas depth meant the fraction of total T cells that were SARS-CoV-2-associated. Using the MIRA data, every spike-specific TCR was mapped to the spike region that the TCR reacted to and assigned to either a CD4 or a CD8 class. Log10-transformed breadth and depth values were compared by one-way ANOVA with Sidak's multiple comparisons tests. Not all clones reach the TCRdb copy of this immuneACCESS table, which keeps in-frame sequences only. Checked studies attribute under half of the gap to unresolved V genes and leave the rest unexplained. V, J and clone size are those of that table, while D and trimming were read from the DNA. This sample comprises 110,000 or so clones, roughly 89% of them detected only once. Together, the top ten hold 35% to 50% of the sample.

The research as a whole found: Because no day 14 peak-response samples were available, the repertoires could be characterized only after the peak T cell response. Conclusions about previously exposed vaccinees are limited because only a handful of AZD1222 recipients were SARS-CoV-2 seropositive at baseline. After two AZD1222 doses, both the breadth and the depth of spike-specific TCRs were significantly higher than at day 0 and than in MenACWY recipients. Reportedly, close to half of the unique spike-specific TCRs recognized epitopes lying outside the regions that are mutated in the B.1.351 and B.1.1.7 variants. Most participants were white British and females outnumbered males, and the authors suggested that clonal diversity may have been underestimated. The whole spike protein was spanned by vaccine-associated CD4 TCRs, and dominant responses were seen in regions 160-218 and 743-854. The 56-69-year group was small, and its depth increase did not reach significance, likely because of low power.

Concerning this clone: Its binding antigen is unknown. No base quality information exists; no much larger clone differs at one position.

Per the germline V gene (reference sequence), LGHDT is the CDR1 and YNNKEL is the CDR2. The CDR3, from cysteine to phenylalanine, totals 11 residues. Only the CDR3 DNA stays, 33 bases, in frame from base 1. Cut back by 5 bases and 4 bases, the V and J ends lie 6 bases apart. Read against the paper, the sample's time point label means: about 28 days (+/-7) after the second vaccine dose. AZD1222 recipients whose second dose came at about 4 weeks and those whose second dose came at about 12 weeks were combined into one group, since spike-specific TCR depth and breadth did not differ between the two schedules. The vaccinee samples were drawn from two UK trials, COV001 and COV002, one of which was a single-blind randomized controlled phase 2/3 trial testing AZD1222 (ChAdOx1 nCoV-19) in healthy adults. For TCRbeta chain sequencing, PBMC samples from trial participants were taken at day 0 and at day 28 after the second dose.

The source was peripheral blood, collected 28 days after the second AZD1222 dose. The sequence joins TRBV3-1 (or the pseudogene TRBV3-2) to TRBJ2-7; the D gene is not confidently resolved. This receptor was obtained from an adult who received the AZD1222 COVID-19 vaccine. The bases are TGTGCCAGCAGCGGAGCTTACGAGCAGTACTTC. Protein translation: CASSGAYEQYF.